This T cell receptor beta chain derives from a study of T cell clonality in common variable immunodeficiency. CVID and control samples used equivalent genomic DNA input. Clones were read by immunoSEQ multiplex PCR, and TCRdb kept only the in-frame ones, dropping some. The sample includes approximately 44,000 clones, none of them occurring once. V was clipped by 6 bases and J by 2 bases, with 11 bases between them. The CDR3 has 13 amino acids. CDR1 is MDHEN, CDR2 SYDVKM, per germline. This clone was counted at least ten times. Sequencing ends 3 residues short of the CDR3 end; the germline J gene provides the rest.

The chain uses TRBV28 and TRBJ2-7, with D tentatively TRBD1 (5 bases). This receptor was obtained from a person aged 18-70 years in good health. Input material: peripheral blood mononuclear cells. The sequenced CDR3 bases are TGTGCCAGCAGCCCTAGGACAACCTACGAG. It specifies CASSPRTTYE. The whole CDR3 is CASSPRTTYEQYF.